These T cell receptor beta chains were read from a single sample in a study of brain T cells in children with intractable seizures. Here immunoSEQ multiplex PCR was the method, and the copy in TCRdb shows in-frame clones only, minus some. The sample holds around 340,000 clones, about 94% seen once. The starting material was peripheral blood, obtained 4 to 5 months after surgery. Source of these receptors: a boy in the first two years of life with tuberous sclerosis and intractable seizures. The CDR3 runs from the conserved cysteine through the conserved F or W. The D gene is left open where the match is weak. Some rows mark clone size as missing; the rest say once, few, many or name a class of expanded clone.

clone_size j_call d_call v_call cdr3_nt cdr3_aa
NA TRBJ2-1 NA TRBV24-1 TGTGCCACCAGTGATCCGACCCGGTTGGGTGATGAGCAGTTCTTC CATSDPTRLGDEQFF
NA TRBJ1-4 NA TRBV7-8 TGTGCCAGCAGCTTAGCCGGGTTCGAAGGTGAAAAACTGTTTTTT CASSLAGFEGEKLFF
NA TRBJ1-1 TRBD1 TRBV27 TGTGCCAGCAGTTCGCGACAGGGGGGCACTGAAGCTTTCTTT CASSSRQGGTEAFF
NA TRBJ1-1 NA TRBV2 TGTGCCAGCAGTGTGTCCCAGGCCACTGAAGCTTTCTTT CASSVSQATEAFF
NA TRBJ1-2 NA TRBV19 TGTGCCAGTAGTCCGGGCAGTTCTAACTATGGCTACACCTTC CASSPGSSNYGYTF
NA TRBJ2-5 TRBD2 TRBV24-1 TGTGCCACCAGCCCCGGACGGACTAGCGGGAGCCGAGAGACCCAGTACTTC CATSPGRTSGSRETQYF
once TRBJ1-5 NA TRBV11-2 TGTGCCAGCAGTGCAGGGTACAATCAGCCCCAGCATTTT CASSAGYNQPQHF
NA TRBJ1-3 NA TRBV4-1 TGCGCCAGCAGCCTGGTACCCATGAGGGGCGACTCTGGAAACACCATATATTTT CASSLVPMRGDSGNTIYF
NA TRBJ1-2 NA TRBV9 TGTGCCAGCAGCGTAGGGACCGGACTGTATGGCTACACCTTC CASSVGTGLYGYTF
NA TRBJ2-5 NA TRBV5-1 TGCGCCAGCAGCTTGGAACTAGGCCAGGGAGAGACCCAGTACTTC CASSLELGQGETQYF
NA TRBJ1-1 NA TRBV30 TGTGCCTGGAGTGTACCAGGGAGGAACACTGAAGCTTTCTTT CAWSVPGRNTEAFF
NA TRBJ2-7 TRBD1 TRBV29-1 TGCAGCGTTGATGTGGGGGACAGCTCCTACGAGCAGTACTTC CSVDVGDSSYEQYF
NA TRBJ2-1 NA TRBV5-6 TGTGCCAGCAGCTTAGTAGCGGAAGTAAGGACCCAGGAGTTCTTC CASSLVAEVRTQEFF
NA TRBJ2-2 NA TRBV27 TGTGCCAGCAGTCCCCAGGCTACTAACACCGGGGAGCTGTTTTTT CASSPQATNTGELFF
NA TRBJ1-2 NA TRBV20-1 TGCAGTGCTAGAGAACAGAGGGGCTACACCTTC CSAREQRGYTF
NA TRBJ1-2 NA TRBV27 TGTGCCAGCAGTTTATCAGGGAGCTATGGCTACACCTTC CASSLSGSYGYTF
once TRBJ1-5 TRBD1 TRBV30 TGTGCCTGGAGTCGACGCCCCTCGACAGGGATCGCGCAGCCCCAGCATTTT CAWSRRPSTGIAQPQHF
NA TRBJ1-4 TRBD1 TRBV2 TGTGCCAGCAGTACAGGGGCGGCTAATGAAAAACTGTTTTTT CASSTGAANEKLFF
few TRBJ1-3 NA TRBV25-1 TGTGCCAGCAGTGCCGCTCAGAGGGGAAACACCATATATTTT CASSAAQRGNTIYF
NA TRBJ2-5 TRBD2 TRBV7-2 TGTGCCAGCAGCTTATGGGAGCGGGGGATGCAAGAGACCCAGTACTTC CASSLWERGMQETQYF
NA TRBJ2-7 TRBD1 TRBV2 TGTGCCAGCAGGCGAGACAGGGGTCTTTCCTACGAGCAGTACTTC CASRRDRGLSYEQYF
NA TRBJ2-7 NA TRBV11-2 TGTGCCAGCAGCTTTACTGGGGGATCCTACGAGCAGTACTTC CASSFTGGSYEQYF
NA TRBJ1-6 TRBD1 TRBV10-3 TGTGCCATCAGGGGGGACAGCGGACTGAGCTCCTATAATTCACCCCTCCACTTT CAIRGDSGLSSYNSPLHF
NA TRBJ1-5 NA TRBV19 TGTGCCAGTAGTATAACCCATAGCAATCAGCCCCAGCATTTT CASSITHSNQPQHF
NA TRBJ1-3 TRBD1 TRBV6-6 TGTGCCAGCAGTTATACAGGGGGCTCTGGAAACACCATATATTTT CASSYTGGSGNTIYF
NA TRBJ2-5 TRBD2 TRBV13 TGTGCCAGCAGCTTATCTATACTAGCGGGGGAAGAGACCCAGTACTTC CASSLSILAGEETQYF
once TRBJ2-1 NA TRBV6-5 TGTGCCAGCAGTTACGGGAGTAGGGCCTACAATGAGCAGTTCTTC CASSYGSRAYNEQFF
NA TRBJ1-1 NA TRBV2 TGTGCCAGCATTTTACAGGTTTTCCGCACTGAAGCTTTCTTT CASILQVFRTEAFF
NA TRBJ2-7 NA TRBV7-9 TGTGCCGGTTCAGGGTTACCAAGCTCCTACGAGCAGTACTTC CAGSGLPSSYEQYF
NA TRBJ1-1 NA TRBV7-9 TGTGCCAGCAGCCCCCCGAACACTGAAGCTTTCTTT CASSPPNTEAFF
NA TRBJ2-1 NA TRBV27 TGTGCCAGCAGTCCACTGGTCTCCAATGAGCAGTTCTTC CASSPLVSNEQFF
NA TRBJ2-1 TRBD1 TRBV24-1 TGTGCCACCAGTGAAACCCCACGGACAGGCGCTACCTACGGTGAGCAGTTCTTC CATSETPRTGATYGEQFF
NA TRBJ2-1 NA TRBV19 TGTGCCAGTAGTGCCGCTAGGGGCTCCTACAATGAGCAGTTCTTC CASSAARGSYNEQFF
NA TRBJ2-3 TRBD2 TRBV6-5 TGTGCCAGCCAGCTAGCGGGTAGCACAGATACGCAGTATTTT CASQLAGSTDTQYF
NA TRBJ2-7 TRBD2 TRBV5-5 TGTGCCAGCAGCTCTAGGGAGGGCGAGCAGTACTTC CASSSREGEQYF
NA TRBJ2-7 NA TRBV6-5 TGTGCCAGCAGTTACCCGGACCGCTACGAGCAGTACTTC CASSYPDRYEQYF
NA TRBJ2-1 NA TRBV30 TGTGCCTGGACCGGCGGGATCCATATATACAATGAGCAGTTCTTC CAWTGGIHIYNEQFF
NA TRBJ2-2 NA TRBV19 TGTGCCAGTTCCTTCGGGACTAACACCGGGGAGCTGTTTTTT CASSFGTNTGELFF
NA TRBJ1-3 NA TRBV28 TGTGCCAGCAGTTCCCTAGCCCCTGGAAACACCATATATTTT CASSSLAPGNTIYF
NA TRBJ2-1 TRBD2 TRBV7-6 TGTGCCAGCAGCTTACTGCGGCGATGGGGGACTACCAATGAGCAGTTCTTC CASSLLRRWGTTNEQFF
NA TRBJ2-1 TRBD2 TRBV6-4 TGTGCCAGCAGACTAGCGGGGGGGCCAGGGAATGAGCAGTTCTTC CASRLAGGPGNEQFF
NA TRBJ2-7 TRBD2 TRBV18 TGTGCCAGCTCACCACGGCCTAGCGGGGGGGCCGAGTCCTACGAGCAGTACTTC CASSPRPSGGAESYEQYF